Each of the 20 T cell receptor beta chains below was sequenced from the same sample in a study of breast tumors, draining lymph nodes, adjacent tissues. Via MiXCR, TCRdb re-called the multiplex PCR reads, giving one row per CDR3 protein. The repertoire holds 60,000 to 65,000 distinct CDR3 sequences, less than 60% seen once, with roughly 19% in the top ten. Sequencing was performed on breast tumor tissue. These receptors were collected from a female donor with breast cancer. Some clones in this sample may be carry-over from other donors' samples.

The chain combines TRBV20-1 with TRBJ1-2, with 12 bases fitting TRBD1. CDR3 length equals 14 residues. V dropped 3 bases and J dropped 12; count of bases not matched to a gene: 11. Germline CDR1 DFQATT, CDR2 SNEGSKA (reference sequence). CDR3 sequence reads: CSASDTGTGGYNTF. CDR3 bases: TGCAGTGCTAGTGATACCGGGACAGGGGGCTATAACACCTTC.

Turning to this clonotype: A much larger clone sits a single nucleotide away, making a read error possible. The CDR3 loop reads CASSPTSGISYEQYF. CDR3 DNA sequence: TGTGCCAGCAGTCCAACTAGCGGGATATCCTACGAGCAGTACTTC. The chain recombines TRBV6-6 with TRBJ2-7, with TRBD2 identical over 10 bases. Germline V gene data show CDR1 as MNHNY and CDR2 as SVGAGI (reference sequence). This CDR3 has 15 amino acids. The V segment lost 5 bases and the J segment 1 base; nucleotides outside the gene matches: 5.

This clonotype was observed many times. The chain joins TRBV7-6 to TRBJ2-7; D gene unclear. The CDR3 totals 13 residues. Germline V CDR1 and CDR2: SGHVS, FNYEAQ. Trimming cost V 3 bases and J 1 base, with 7 bases left between them. The CDR3 DNA follows: TGTGCCAGCAGCTTCGGGCAGTCCTACGAGCAGTACTTC. Translating gives CASSFGQSYEQYF.

This clonotype came up many times. The genes are TRBV19 and TRBJ2-7, with D possibly TRBD2 on 6 matching bases. Trimming took off 9 bases at V and 6 bases at J, with 21 bases between the two ends. The CDR3 has 14 amino acids. Germline V lookup: CDR1 LNHDA, CDR2 SQIVND (reference sequence). The CDR3 loop is CASSNGREDSEQYF. The CDR3 DNA reads as TGTGCCAGCTCCAATGGCAGGGAGGACTCCGAGCAGTACTTC.

In its sample, this clonotype was seen once. This chain uses TRBV30 with TRBJ1-4, with 7 bases identical to TRBD1. This CDR3 is 14 amino acids long. CDR1 GTSNPN and CDR2 SVGIG come from the germline V gene (reference sequence). The V segment lost 4 bases and the J segment 6 bases; nucleotides outside the gene matches: 8. The CDR3 is CAWKKGAFYEKLFF. DNA of the CDR3: TGTGCCTGGAAGAAGGGGGCATTTTATGAAAAACTGTTTTTT. The full variable domain, completed using reference TRBV30 and TRBJ1-4, is SQTIHQWPATLVQPVGSPLSLECTVEGTSNPNLYWYRQAAGRGLQLLFYSVGIGQISSEVPQNLSASRPQDRQFILSSKKLLLSDSGFYLCAWKKGAFYEKLFFGSGTQLSVL.

This clonotype was observed at least ten times. The chain links TRBV20-1 to TRBJ2-1, with 9 bases aligning to TRBD2. Germline CDR1 and CDR2: DFQATT and SNEGSKA (reference sequence). There are 14 residues in the CDR3. V was clipped by 2 bases and J by 6 bases; unmatched bases: 5. CDR3: CSARSGGRGNEQFF. In DNA, the CDR3 is TGCAGTGCTAGAAGCGGGGGGCGGGGCAATGAGCAGTTCTTC.

The gene calls are TRBV7-9 and TRBJ1-3, with a weak D call TRBD1 (5 bases). This CDR3 comprises 15 residues. The germline V gene encodes CDR1 SEHNR and CDR2 FQNEAQ (reference sequence). V lost 2 bases to trimming and J lost 2 bases, with 10 bases between them. This CDR3 is CASSLSLGAGNTIYF. As DNA, the CDR3 is TGTGCCAGCAGCTTATCCTTGGGGGCTGGAAACACCATATATTTT.

The genes are TRBV7-9 and TRBJ2-1, with D unclear. CDR1 is SEHNR, CDR2 FQNEAQ, per germline (reference sequence). The CDR3 extends over 14 amino acids. The V gene lost 5 bases and the J gene lost 1 base, with 9 bases spanning the gap. Written as DNA, the CDR3 is TGTGCCAGCAGCCCAGGACCTTCCTACAATGAGCAGTTCTTC. Translating it yields CASSPGPSYNEQFF.

This clonotype occurred many times. This sequence joins TRBV7-2 and TRBJ2-3; TRBD2 matches 13 bases. This CDR3 comprises 16 residues. The trim removed 5 bases at V and 14 bases at J, leaving 16 bases unmatched. Germline CDR1 SGHTA, CDR2 FQGNSA. The CDR3 reads CASSPRLAGGPQPRYF. The DNA for the CDR3 is TGTGCCAGCAGCCCGCGACTAGCGGGGGGACCCCAGCCTAGGTATTTT.

The chain has TRBV7-9 and TRBJ2-1; 13 bases are a match to TRBD2. Trimming removed 6 bases from V and 6 bases from J; junction bases left unmatched: 5. The CDR3 extends over 15 amino acids. Germline lookup yields CDR1 SEHNR and CDR2 FQNEAQ (reference sequence). The CDR3 loop is CASRTGLAGINEQFF. In DNA, the CDR3 is TGTGCCAGCAGAACGGGACTAGCGGGGATCAATGAGCAGTTCTTC.

This clonotype was seen only once. The conserved closing phenylalanine or tryptophan is absent in this CDR3, likely reflecting a read error. The chain combines TRBV6-2 or TRBV6-3 with TRBJ2-5, with TRBD2 identical over 9 bases. The trim removed 7 bases at V and 0 bases at J, leaving 15 bases unmatched. The CDR3 contains 18 residues. Germline CDR1 is MNHEY and CDR2 is SVGEGT. The CDR3, as DNA: TGTGCCAGCACCCTTGACCTAAAGCGGGAGGCTTACCAAGAGACCCAGTACCTC. Its translation: CASTLDLKREAYQETQYL.

For this clonotype: An end of the junction differs from the germline gene, which may be a read error. The chain employs TRBV12-3 or TRBV12-4 and TRBJ2-3; TRBD1 matches 8 bases. This CDR3 comprises 13 residues. In nucleotides, the CDR3 is TGTGTCAGCAGTCCGGGACAGGCCAGTACGCAGTATTTT. Its translation is CVSSPGQASTQYF.

This clonotype was observed at least ten times. This sequence joins TRBV30 and TRBJ1-3; no definite D call. Trimming pared 0 bases from V and 2 bases from J, leaving 8 bases between. This CDR3 region has 14 residues. CDR1 GTSNPN and CDR2 SVGIG come from the germline V gene (reference sequence). In DNA, the CDR3 is TGTGCCTGGAGTGTACAGTGGCCTGGAAACACCATATATTTT. Residues: CAWSVQWPGNTIYF.

This clonotype was recorded many times. The chain recombines TRBV30 with TRBJ1-6; no reliable D call. V was pared by 3 bases and J by 0 bases, with 15 bases between. Per germline, CDR1 GTSNPN and CDR2 SVGIG (reference sequence). This CDR3 contains 17 residues. The DNA of the CDR3 is TGTGCCTGGAGGAGGGCAGCTACCCTCTCCTATAATTCACCCCTCCACTTT. Its protein is CAWRRAATLSYNSPLHF. The full variable domain, completed using reference TRBV30 and TRBJ1-6, is SQTIHQWPATLVQPVGSPLSLECTVEGTSNPNLYWYRQAAGRGLQLLFYSVGIGQISSEVPQNLSASRPQDRQFILSSKKLLLSDSGFYLCAWRRAATLSYNSPLHFGNGTRLTVT.

The CDR3 reads CASSPPGGENTGELFF. CDR3 coding DNA: TGTGCCAGCAGCCCCCCAGGCGGGGAGAACACCGGGGAGCTGTTTTTT. The V and J genes are TRBV7-3 and TRBJ2-2; D may be TRBD2 (6 bases). Germline V gene data show CDR1 as SGHTA and CDR2 as FQGTGA. V was cut by 5 bases and J by 1 base, with 14 bases left in between. The CDR3 extends over 16 amino acids.

The chain joins TRBV25-1 to TRBJ1-1; a possible D gene is TRBD1 (5 bases). There are 16 residues in the CDR3. Germline assignment: CDR1 MGHDK and CDR2 SYGVNS. V dropped 0 bases and J dropped 4 bases, with 15 bases sitting between them. The DNA of the CDR3 is TGTGCCAGCAGTGAATACAGGCGGGGCCGGGGCACTGAAGCTTTCTTT. It codes for CASSEYRRGRGTEAFF.

The V call is TRBV7-3, the J call TRBJ2-3, with TRBD1 matching 7 bases. The CDR3 is 15 amino acids. Germline V gives CDR1 SGHTA, CDR2 FQGTGA. Germline trimming cut 5 bases from V and 4 bases from J; bases unmatched to any gene: 9. CDR3 bases: TGTGCCAGCAGCCAAAGCACAGGGGCCGCAGATACGCAGTATTTT. Protein product: CASSQSTGAADTQYF.

This clonotype came up once. The chain recombines TRBV20-1 with TRBJ2-7, with TRBD1 matching 9 bases. CDR3 length: 17 residues. CDR1 is DFQATT and CDR2 is SNEGSKA in the germline V gene (reference sequence). The V gene end was trimmed by 5 bases and the J gene end by 0 bases; junction bases not matched to a gene: 14. CDR3 DNA: TGCAGTGCTGACGGTGGGACAGGGATGGGGAGCTCCTACGAGCAGTACTTC. Protein sequence: CSADGGTGMGSSYEQYF.

This clonotype has at least ten counts. A much larger clone lies one base from this, so it may be a read error. This chain links TRBV20-1 with TRBJ2-7; D unclear. CDR3 size: 15 residues. CDR1 DFQATT and CDR2 SNEGSKA come from the germline V gene (reference sequence). Trimming removed 0 bases at V and 4 bases at J, with 16 bases between. The CDR3 DNA sequence: TGCAGTGCTAGAGATCCGTCCCCGCTTGCATACGAGCAGTACTTC. Protein sequence: CSARDPSPLAYEQYF.

This chain connects TRBV7-2 to TRBJ2-7, with TRBD2 matching over 8 bases. Germline V gene sequence: CDR1 SGHTA, CDR2 FQGNSA. V lost 5 bases and J lost 0; bases outside the gene matches: 3. The CDR3 covers 14 residues. The CDR3 DNA is TGTGCCAGCAGCCTGGCGGGGGGCTCCTACGAGCAGTACTTC. Its translation is CASSLAGGSYEQYF.